This T cell receptor (beta chain) appears in the sequencing data of a study of T cell changes during pregnancy in multiple sclerosis. Generated by immunoSEQ multiplex PCR, the TCRdb table keeps only in-frame clones and is missing some. The table includes about 96,000 clones, about 92% detected once. This CDR3 has 15 residues. The origin of this receptor is a female donor with multiple sclerosis, enrolled in a pregnancy study. The source material was peripheral blood, sampled in the first trimester of pregnancy. The chain employs TRBV21-1 and TRBJ2-7; the table's TRBD2 call for D was not verified on the DNA. TRBV21-1 is recorded as a pseudogene. Here the CDR3 DNA reads TGTGCCAGCAGCACCTGGACTAGCGACTCCTACGAGCAGTACTTC. Translating it yields CASSTWTSDSYEQYF.